These 21 T cell receptor beta chains originate from one sample sequenced in a study of shared clonotypes between healthy human individuals. The assay was immunoSEQ multiplex PCR, and TCRdb's table has in-frame clones only and misses some. This sample yields millions of clones, of which roughly 91% are seen a single time; about 1.8% belongs to the top ten. Naive-designated CD8 cells lacked CD45RO, were positively enriched for CCR7, and omitted terminally differentiated effector memory CD45RA+ cells. The sample comprised naive CD8+ T cells from PBMCs. The origin of the receptors is a man between 18 and 35 years old in good health. Some clones in this sample may be carry-over from other donors' samples.

This chain uses TRBV28 with TRBJ2-2; perhaps TRBD2 as D (7 bases). The germline gives CDR1 MDHEN, CDR2 SYDVKM. Between the trimmed V and J ends, which lost 3 bases and 4 bases, there was a span of 15 bases. The CDR3 totals 16 residues. CDR3 amino acids: CASSFFSGGVTGELFF. The CDR3 nucleotides are TGTGCCAGCAGTTTTTTTTCGGGGGGCGTCACCGGGGAGCTGTTTTTT.

To note about this clone: This specimen includes other DNA sequences encoding the same CDR3. V gene TRBV27 combines with J gene TRBJ2-7; 7 nucleotides line up with TRBD1. The CDR3 is 14 residues long. V shed 2 bases and J 5 bases; nucleotides not matched to a gene: 6. Germline V gene sequence: CDR1 MNHEY, CDR2 SMNVEV (reference sequence). The CDR3 coding sequence is TGTGCCAGCAGTTTACGACAGGGTTCCAACGAGCAGTACTTC. Translation: CASSLRQGSNEQYF.

This sequence joins TRBV5-6 and TRBJ2-7; TRBD2 aligns across 9 bases. Losses at the gene ends were 4 bases for V and 8 bases for J; bases not matched to a gene: 7. This CDR3 is 13 amino acids long. The V gene's germline CDR1 is SGHDT and CDR2 YYEEEE. CDR3 loop: CASSRGLASQQYF. The CDR3 DNA sequence: TGTGCCAGCAGCCGGGGACTAGCCTCCCAGCAGTACTTC.

V and J are TRBV19 and TRBJ2-2; D is possibly TRBD2 (5 bases). The length of the CDR3 is 13 residues. The germline V gene has CDR1 LNHDA and CDR2 SQIVND (reference sequence). V lost 7 bases, J lost 3 bases, and 9 bases lay in between. The CDR3 DNA follows: TGTGCCAGTATCGGAGGAGACACCGGGGAGCTGTTTTTT. Translating it yields CASIGGDTGELFF.

This clone was observed a few times. The gene calls are TRBV28 and TRBJ1-1, with a possible D match to TRBD1 (5 bases). CDR1 MDHEN and CDR2 SYDVKM come from the germline V gene. This CDR3 comprises 14 residues. The V end was cut by 4 bases, the J end by 4 bases, with 13 bases between. For the CDR3, the DNA is TGTGCCAGCAGTTCCCTAGGGGAATCCACTGAAGCTTTCTTT. Encoded protein: CASSSLGESTEAFF.

The chain is built from TRBV5-4 and TRBJ2-1; the match to TRBD2 covers 8 bases. Germline-derived CDR1 and CDR2 are SGHNT and YYREEE (reference sequence). The ends lost 4 bases at V and 1 base at J; junction bases unmatched: 4. CDR3 length: 15 amino acids. The CDR3 spells CASSTVAGSYNEQFF. DNA of the CDR3: TGTGCCAGCAGCACGGTAGCGGGATCCTACAATGAGCAGTTCTTC. Full variable domain (rest looked up from reference TRBV5-4 and TRBJ2-1): ETGVTQSPTHLIKTRGQQVTLRCSSQSGHNTVSWYQQALGQGPQFIFQYYREEENGRGNFPPRFSGLQFPNYSSELNVNALELDDSALYLCASSTVAGSYNEQFFGPGTRLTVL.

This clone was seen once. A much larger clone is a single base away; this may be a read error. Distinct nucleotide sequences in the sample also encode this CDR3. The genes are TRBV7-6 and TRBJ2-7; 10 bases map to TRBD1. With 5 bases clipped from V and 2 bases from J, the junction kept 3 bases outside the gene matches. The length of the CDR3 is 14 residues. The germline V gene encodes CDR1 SGHVS and CDR2 FNYEAQ. This CDR3 is CASSPGTGAYEQYF. CDR3 in DNA: TGTGCCAGCAGCCCCGGGACAGGGGCCTACGAGCAGTACTTC. The full variable domain, rest sourced from reference TRBV7-6 and TRBJ2-7, is GAGVSQSPRYKVTKRGQDVALRCDPISGHVSLYWYRQALGQGPEFLTYFNYEAQQDKSGLPNDRFSAERPEGSISTLTIQRTEQRDSAMYRCASSPGTGAYEQYFGPGTRLTVT.

Details on this clone: This sample includes further DNA sequences coding for the same CDR3. The V and J genes are TRBV27 and TRBJ1-1; D gene unclear. The V end lost 2 bases, the J end lost 1 base, and 5 bases lay between the germline ends. Germline CDR1 and CDR2: MNHEY and SMNVEV (reference sequence). The CDR3 runs to 13 residues. The CDR3 here is CASSLLGNTEAFF. The CDR3 DNA reads TGTGCCAGCAGTTTACTTGGGAACACTGAAGCTTTCTTT.

The V gene is TRBV4-1, the J gene TRBJ2-3, with 9 positions matching TRBD2. The CDR3 runs 16 residues. Unmatched junction bases numbered 13, after V lost 4 bases and J lost 8 bases. Germline lookup yields CDR1 MGHRA and CDR2 YSYEKL. The CDR3 DNA sequence: TGCGCCAGCAGCCGCCGACTAGCGGTGATGGAAGGTACGCAGTATTTT. Translation gives CASSRRLAVMEGTQYF.

This chain connects TRBV6-5 to TRBJ2-5, with D possibly TRBD2 on 5 matching bases. The CDR3 loop spans 14 amino acids. Germline values: CDR1 MNHEY, CDR2 SVGAGI. V was cut by 2 bases and J by 3 bases, with 10 bases left in between. In DNA form, the CDR3 reads TGTGCCAGCAGTTACCGTTGGGGAGAAGAGACCCAGTACTTC. It is translated as CASSYRWGEETQYF.

This clone was picked up one time. The chain has TRBV7-8 and TRBJ2-3, with TRBD1 matching over 7 bases. V dropped 1 base and J dropped 6; count of bases not matched to a gene: 7. The CDR3 is 15 residues long. Germline loops: CDR1 SGHVS, CDR2 FQNEAQ. CDR3 region: CASSLEEGARDTQYF. The CDR3 DNA sequence: TGTGCCAGCAGCTTAGAAGAGGGGGCGCGGGATACGCAGTATTTT.

The J gene is TRBJ2-7, the V gene TRBV5-4; tentatively, D is TRBD2 (6 bases). V lost 4 bases and J lost 4, with 12 bases in between. The CDR3 runs to 13 residues. The V gene's germline CDR1 is SGHNT and CDR2 YYREEE (reference sequence). The DNA for the CDR3 is TGTGCCAGCAGCGGAGGGACGGAATACGAGCAGTACTTC. Residues: CASSGGTEYEQYF. The variable domain in full, completed from reference TRBV5-4 and TRBJ2-7, reads ETGVTQSPTHLIKTRGQQVTLRCSSQSGHNTVSWYQQALGQGPQFIFQYYREEENGRGNFPPRFSGLQFPNYSSELNVNALELDDSALYLCASSGGTEYEQYFGPGTRLTVT.

This rearrangement joins TRBV28 to TRBJ1-1; a possible D gene is TRBD1 (6 bases). There are 12 residues in the CDR3. The ends were cut back, 4 bases at V and 6 bases at J, with 9 bases in the middle. Germline CDR1 is MDHEN and CDR2 is SYDVKM. For the CDR3, the DNA is TGTGCCAGCAGTTGGGGGCGGGCTGAAGCTTTCTTT. Translated, it gives CASSWGRAEAFF.

The chain joins TRBV7-9 to TRBJ2-1, with D possibly matching TRBD1 (5 bases). Germline values: CDR1 SEHNR, CDR2 FQNEAQ (reference sequence). This CDR3 spans 16 amino acids. The V gene lost 2 bases and the J gene lost 5 bases, with 16 bases spanning the gap. The CDR3 bases are TGTGCCAGCAGCTTATGGGGCGAGAGGATTAACAATGAGCAGTTCTTC. It specifies CASSLWGERINNEQFF.

A few counts support this clone. The final CDR3 position lacks the conserved phenylalanine or tryptophan, pointing to a likely read error. The limits of the CDR3 on the DNA are not certain, so only TCRdb's listed CDR3 is given. This sequence joins TRBV6-1 and TRBJ1-1. The CDR3 length is 12 residues, termini included. The germline V gene has CDR1 MNHNS and CDR2 SASEGT. This CDR3 is CASRPNTGVAAL.

This chain uses TRBV6-6 with TRBJ1-5, with 8 bases fitting TRBD1. The CDR3 loop spans 16 amino acids. The germline gives CDR1 MNHNY, CDR2 SVGAGI (reference sequence). V dropped 6 bases and J dropped 5; count of bases not matched to a gene: 12. CDR3: CASRYKPTGAHQPQHF. The CDR3 DNA follows: TGTGCCAGCAGATATAAACCGACAGGGGCCCATCAGCCCCAGCATTTT.

This clone was recorded only once. The chain recombines TRBV2 with TRBJ1-5, with D perhaps matching TRBD1 (5 bases). The germline CDR1 and CDR2 sequences are SNHLY and FYNNEI. The CDR3 is 14 residues long. Trimming stripped 4 bases from V and 4 bases from J, with 11 bases between. CDR3 in DNA: TGTGCCAGCAGTGGCGGGGCGGGAAATCAGCCCCAGCATTTT. Amino acid sequence: CASSGGAGNQPQHF.

The chain employs TRBV4-1 and TRBJ2-1; 7 nucleotides agree with TRBD1. With 4 bases clipped from V and 4 bases from J, the junction kept 7 bases outside the gene matches. Germline V gene sequence: CDR1 MGHRA, CDR2 YSYEKL. The CDR3 contains 15 residues. The CDR3, as DNA: TGCGCCAGCAGCCCCCGACAGGGAACATACAATGAGCAGTTCTTC. As protein: CASSPRQGTYNEQFF.

The chain has TRBV9 and TRBJ2-1; 7 bases agree with TRBD2. V shed 4 bases and J 6 bases; nucleotides not matched to a gene: 7. The CDR3 is made up of 14 amino acids. Germline V lookup: CDR1 SGDLS, CDR2 YYNGEE. The DNA of the CDR3 is TGTGCCAGCAGCCCCCGCGGGAGCGGCAATGAGCAGTTCTTC. Amino acids: CASSPRGSGNEQFF.

CDR3 residues: CASSAQRGAFNEKLFF. DNA for the CDR3: TGTGCCAGCAGTGCCCAGAGGGGAGCCTTTAATGAAAAACTGTTTTTT. The J gene is TRBJ1-4, the V gene TRBV6-1; possibly TRBD1 for D (5 bases). The CDR3 totals 16 residues. Trimming pared 4 bases from V and 4 bases from J, leaving 16 bases between. Germline assignment: CDR1 MNHNS and CDR2 SASEGT.

The V call is TRBV25-1, the J call TRBJ1-4; D unresolved. V lost 1 base and J lost 6, with 6 bases in between. The CDR3 has 13 residues. CDR1 is MGHDK, CDR2 SYGVNS, per germline. The chain's CDR3 is CASSEWTHEKLFF. The CDR3 DNA reads as TGTGCCAGCAGTGAATGGACCCATGAAAAACTGTTTTTT.